The rows below give T cell receptor beta chains drawn from one sample of a study of T cell repertoires in cytomegalovirus infection. From the reads, TCRdb called clonotypes with MiXCR, one entry per CDR3 protein. This sample carries 510,000 or so distinct CDR3 sequences, about 30% of them seen once, and the ten largest clones take about 13%. Input material: PBMCs. Every receptor here comes from a human donor in good health (CMV status not recorded). Some clones in this sample may be carry-over from other donors' samples. Each CDR3 is given with its conserved first and last residue. Each record gives: J gene, V gene, D gene, clone size, CDR3 DNA, CDR3 protein. The D gene is left open where the match is weak. Only part of the rows carry a size: once, few, many, or a class if the clone is expanded.

>TRBJ2-1|TRBV4-3|NA|NA
TGCGCCAGCAGCCAATTTCACAGCAACAATGAGCAGTTCTTC
CASSQFHSNNEQFF
>TRBJ2-1|TRBV6-2/TRBV6-3|NA|NA
TGTGCCAGCAGTTCTCAGGAGGATGTAAGAGGATGGTCCTACAATGAGCAGTTCTTC
CASSSQEDVRGWSYNEQFF
>TRBJ2-5|TRBV7-9|TRBD2|many
TGTGCCAGCAGCTTCGGGGGGGAGACCCAGTACTTC
CASSFGGETQYF
>TRBJ2-3|TRBV29-1|NA|few
TGCAGCGCCAGCCTGGGCTCTGATACGCAGTATTTT
CSASLGSDTQYF
>TRBJ2-5|TRBV28|NA|NA
TGTGCCAGCAGTTCCACCCGAAAGACCCAGTACTTC
CASSSTRKTQYF
>TRBJ1-4|TRBV7-6|NA|many
TGTGCCAGCAGCTTTTCTGAGGCTGGAAAACTGTTTTTT
CASSFSEAGKLFF
>TRBJ2-7|TRBV6-2/TRBV6-3|NA|NA
TGTGCCAGCAGTCCTCCCGGGGAAAGGCAATTC
CASSPPGERQF
>TRBJ2-2|TRBV5-6|TRBD2|few
TGTGCCAGCAGCTTGGGCCTATTCGGGGGGGACACCGGGGAGCTGTTTTTT
CASSLGLFGGDTGELFF
>TRBJ1-1|TRBV20-1|TRBD1|once
TGCAGTGTCCCGGGACAGGGCTTCCCTGAAGCTTTCTTT
CSVPGQGFPEAFF
>TRBJ1-1|TRBV7-2|TRBD1|many
TGTGCCAGCAGCTTGAGGACAGGTCGAATGAACACTGAAGCTTTCTTT
CASSLRTGRMNTEAFF
>TRBJ2-2|TRBV7-2|NA|few
TGTGCCAGCAGCCCCGGGCACACCGGGGAGCTGTTTTTT
CASSPGHTGELFF
>TRBJ1-1|TRBV19|NA|few
TGTGCCAGTAATCCCCGATGGTTGAACACTGAAGCTTTCTTT
CASNPRWLNTEAFF
>TRBJ1-5|TRBV20-1|TRBD1|few
TGCAGTACAGGGGTTGGGGATCAGCCCCAGCATTTT
CSTGVGDQPQHF
>TRBJ2-3|TRBV30|TRBD2|NA
TGTGCCTGGAAGAAAGGACTAGCGGGAGTTAATACGCAGTATTTT
CAWKKGLAGVNTQYF
>TRBJ1-1|TRBV12-3/TRBV12-4|TRBD1|few
TGTGCCAGCAGCGGGGCAGGGGGTGGCACTGAAGCTTTCTTT
CASSGAGGGTEAFF
>TRBJ1-6|TRBV7-8|TRBD1|many
TGTGCCAGCAGCCCTACCGCGGGACAGAATAATTCACCCCTCCACTTT
CASSPTAGQNNSPLHF
>TRBJ2-5|TRBV24-1|TRBD1|NA
TGTGCCACCAGTGATCTACGGATAGGACAGGGAATCCGAGAGACCCAGTACTTC
CATSDLRIGQGIRETQYF
>TRBJ1-4|TRBV27|TRBD1|NA
TGTGCCAGCGCATCGACAGGGGGTTTCCAGGCAACTAATGAAAAACTGTTTTTT
CASASTGGFQATNEKLFF
>TRBJ1-5|TRBV7-8|TRBD1|few
TGTGCCAGCAGCTTGGGGCAGGGGGCATATCAGCCCCAGCATTTT
CASSLGQGAYQPQHF
>TRBJ2-3|TRBV7-9|NA|NA
TGTGCCAGCGACCTCACAGATACGCAGTATTTT
CASDLTDTQYF
>TRBJ2-3|TRBV30|TRBD2|few
TGTGCCTGGAGTCAGGCTAGCGGGATGTCAGATACGCAGTATTTT
CAWSQASGMSDTQYF
>TRBJ2-7|TRBV28|NA|NA
TGTGCCAGCAGTTTAATCCTTCCCGGCACAGTTAGCTCCTACGAGCAGTACTTC
CASSLILPGTVSSYEQYF
>TRBJ1-5|TRBV6-2/TRBV6-3|NA|few
TGTGCCAGCAGTTATCTTCCCGTGGGGAAGCCCCAGCATTTT
CASSYLPVGKPQHF
>TRBJ2-1|TRBV7-9|NA|NA
TGTGCCAGCAGCCCCCCGCCGGACCCACTCAATGAGCAGTTCTTC
CASSPPPDPLNEQFF
>TRBJ2-5|TRBV14|TRBD2|few
TGTGCCAGCAGCTGGACAACTAGCGGGAGAGAGACCCAGTACTTC
CASSWTTSGRETQYF
>TRBJ2-1|TRBV4-1|NA|NA
TGCGCCAGCAGCCAGGATGGCCCCAGGAGCGGTACCTACAATGAGCAGTTCTTC
CASSQDGPRSGTYNEQFF
>TRBJ2-5|TRBV5-1|NA|once
TGCGCCAGCAGCACCCAGGATCTAAAGACCCAGTACTTC
CASSTQDLKTQYF
>TRBJ1-4|TRBV6-5|NA|many
TGTGCCAGCAGTTACTCGGGGACACAAAATGAAAAACTGTTTTTT
CASSYSGTQNEKLFF
>TRBJ1-1|TRBV19|NA|NA
TGTGCCAGTAGTACGACGATAAACACTGAAGCTTTCTTT
CASSTTINTEAFF
>TRBJ2-7|TRBV5-6|TRBD2|NA
TGTGCCAGCAGCCCTACCGGGACTAGAGGCGAGCAGTACTTC
CASSPTGTRGEQYF
>TRBJ2-5|TRBV12-3/TRBV12-4|NA|NA
TGTGCCAGCAGTTTAGGGCTAGGGACGTACCAAGAGACCCAGTACTTC
CASSLGLGTYQETQYF
>TRBJ2-5|TRBV6-1|NA|NA
TGTGCCAGCAGTATAACGGGGGAAGAGACCCAGTACTTC
CASSITGEETQYF
>TRBJ1-1|TRBV7-9|NA|NA
TGTGCCAGCAGCCGGGACCTTGGTGTGAACACTGAAGCTTTCTTT
CASSRDLGVNTEAFF
>TRBJ2-3|TRBV7-2|TRBD2|NA
TGTGCCAGCAGCTCCACTAGCGGGATGGCAGATACGCAGTATTTT
CASSSTSGMADTQYF
>TRBJ2-3|TRBV10-3|NA|NA
TGTGCCATCAGTGAATCTAGCGACGGATCAGATACGCAGTATTTT
CAISESSDGSDTQYF
>TRBJ1-3|TRBV4-1|NA|NA
TGCGCCAGCAGCCAGATCCTTGGAAACACCATATATTTT
CASSQILGNTIYF
>TRBJ1-2|TRBV4-1|TRBD1|few
TGCGCCAGCAGCTTTCCCCAGGGGGCGGAAGGCTACACCTTC
CASSFPQGAEGYTF
>TRBJ1-5|TRBV19|NA|NA
TGTGCCAGTAGTAGACGGACAACCGGCAATCAGCCCCAGCATTTT
CASSRRTTGNQPQHF
>TRBJ1-5|TRBV7-2|NA|many
TGTGCCAGCAGCTCGGGGCCGGACAATCAGCCCCAGCATTTT
CASSSGPDNQPQHF
>TRBJ2-1|TRBV9|NA|NA
TGTGCCAGCAGCGTAGGGCAGGGGCGCAATGAGCAGTTCTTC
CASSVGQGRNEQFF
>TRBJ2-7|TRBV7-2|NA|few
TGTGCCAGCAGCAGAGAGGGGATCATGGGCTACGAGCAGTACTTC
CASSREGIMGYEQYF
>TRBJ1-1|TRBV12-3/TRBV12-4|NA|NA
TGTGCCAGCAGTTTGGAGACTGCTGAAGCTTTCTTT
CASSLETAEAFF
>TRBJ2-1|TRBV5-4|NA|NA
TGTGCCAGCAGCTCGGCCGGGTCAATTCTCTCCTACAATGAGCAGTTCTTC
CASSSAGSILSYNEQFF
>TRBJ2-3|TRBV20-1|NA|NA
TGCAGTGCTAGGAGTCAGGGCACAGATACGCAGTATTTT
CSARSQGTDTQYF
>TRBJ2-1|TRBV28|NA|few
TGTGCCAGCAGTTTATCCTGGGGTAGCGGAGCCTACAATGAGCAGTTCTTC
CASSLSWGSGAYNEQFF
>TRBJ1-4|TRBV25-1|NA|few
TGTGCCAGCAGTGACCTCGGGACACTGAATGAAAAACTGTTTTTT
CASSDLGTLNEKLFF
>TRBJ1-1|TRBV7-2|NA|many
TGTGCCAGCAGCTTGAACAGGGCTGAAGCTTTCTTT
CASSLNRAEAFF
>TRBJ2-5|TRBV24-1|NA|NA
TGTGCCACCAGTGATAGGGGACAAACAATCGAGACCCAGTACTTC
CATSDRGQTIETQYF
>TRBJ1-2|TRBV30|TRBD1|NA
TGTGCCTGGAATGCTGCCGACAGGGTTAGCGGCTACACCTTC
CAWNAADRVSGYTF
>TRBJ2-3|TRBV7-2|TRBD2|few
TGTGCCAGCAGCTTAGTCTCGCGGGGGAGCACAGATACGCAGTATTTT
CASSLVSRGSTDTQYF
>TRBJ2-3|TRBV6-5|TRBD2|NA
TGTGCCAGCAGTAGATCCCGGGGACTAGCGGGATCCACAGATACGCAGTATTTT
CASSRSRGLAGSTDTQYF
>TRBJ2-1|TRBV4-1|TRBD2|NA
TGCGCCAGCAGCCAAGAAAGCGGGAGGGCCACTGAGCAGTTCTTC
CASSQESGRATEQFF
>TRBJ2-7|TRBV20-1|NA|few
TGCAGTGCCCCGAGACCGGGCTCAACCTACGAGCAGTACTTC
CSAPRPGSTYEQYF
>TRBJ1-5|TRBV5-5|TRBD1|few
TGTGCCAGCAGGCCGGGACAGCTCAATCAGCCCCAGCATTTT
CASRPGQLNQPQHF